These T cell receptor beta chains were read from a single sample in a study of post-analysis software for immune sequencing data. TCRdb reanalysed the PCR reads using MiXCR and keeps one entry per CDR3 protein. Of about 820,000 distinct CDR3 sequences in the sample, approximately 50% were seen once. The sequencing input was blood. The receptors stem from a girl between 10 and 17 years old with multiple sclerosis. CDR3s include the opening cysteine and the closing phenylalanine or tryptophan. The order of the fields is V gene, CDR3 length, clone size, D gene, J gene, CDR3 protein, CDR3 DNA. A D gene is named only where the DNA matches it firmly. Where a row states a size, it is once, few, many or the class of an expanded clone; other rows omit it.

TRBV7-2	14	-	-	TRBJ1-2	CASSLLGSNYDYTF	TGTGCCAGCAGCTTATTAGGATCTAACTATGACTACACCTTC
TRBV20-1	13	few	-	TRBJ2-1	CSARETGGLEQFF	TGCAGTGCTAGAGAGACCGGAGGGCTTGAGCAGTTCTTC
TRBV5-5	16	-	TRBD1	TRBJ2-7	CASSLLQGARNYEQYF	TGTGCCAGCAGCTTGTTACAGGGGGCCCGAAACTACGAGCAGTACTTC
TRBV6-1	16	-	TRBD2	TRBJ2-5	CASIGLAGLQRETQYF	TGTGCCAGCATTGGCCTGGCGGGACTACAACGAGAGACCCAGTACTTC
TRBV7-9	15	-	-	TRBJ2-3	CASRGTGESADTQYF	TGTGCCAGCAGGGGGACGGGGGAATCCGCAGATACGCAGTATTTT
TRBV20-1	14	-	TRBD2	TRBJ2-1	CSARHLAGYNEQFF	TGCAGTGCTAGACATCTAGCGGGGTACAATGAGCAGTTCTTC
TRBV6-1	18	-	TRBD2	TRBJ2-3	CASSPVDGTTSSTDTQYF	TGTGCCAGCAGCCCCGTAGACGGGACTACCTCTAGCACAGATACGCAGTATTTT
TRBV18	13	-	-	TRBJ2-7	CASSREVPYEQYF	TGTGCCAGCTCACGAGAGGTCCCCTACGAGCAGTACTTC
TRBV7-9	16	-	-	TRBJ2-5	CASSLFGGGLQKTQYF	TGTGCCAGCAGCTTATTTGGCGGGGGCCTCCAAAAGACCCAGTACTTC
TRBV20-1	15	once	TRBD2	TRBJ2-1	CSARGSGIHENEQFF	TGCAGTGCTAGAGGCAGCGGGATTCATGAGAATGAGCAGTTCTTC
TRBV12-3/TRBV12-4	15	once	TRBD1	TRBJ2-5	CASKPQGAPYNEQYF	TGTGCCAGCAAACCTCAGGGGGCCCCTTACAATGAGCAGTACTTC
TRBV12-3/TRBV12-4	13	-	-	TRBJ2-3	CASSLKGADTQYF	TGTGCCAGCAGTTTAAAAGGGGCAGATACGCAGTATTTT
TRBV27	11	-	TRBD1	TRBJ2-1	CASSGDRGKFF	TGTGCCAGCAGCGGGGACAGGGGAAAGTTCTTC
TRBV2	16	-	-	TRBJ1-2	CASRAQDPLAVFGYTF	TGTGCCAGCAGAGCCCAGGATCCTCTAGCAGTGTTCGGCTACACCTTC
TRBV7-2	15	-	TRBD1	TRBJ2-1	CASSLDRGYYNEQFF	TGTGCCAGCAGCTTGGACAGGGGTTACTACAATGAGCAGTTCTTC
TRBV7-9	11	-	-	TRBJ2-7	CASSLGVGQYF	TGTGCCAGCAGCTTAGGGGTGGGCCAGTACTTC
TRBV20-1	14	-	-	TRBJ2-1	CSAKTDSTYNEQFF	TGCAGTGCCAAGACCGACTCTACCTACAATGAGCAGTTCTTC
TRBV6-4	15	-	TRBD2	TRBJ2-1	CASSPRSGAPYEQFF	TGTGCCAGCAGCCCCCGTAGCGGGGCCCCGTATGAGCAGTTCTTC
TRBV12-3/TRBV12-4	14	-	TRBD2	TRBJ2-7	CASTGTGGSYEQYF	TGTGCCAGCACGGGGACGGGGGGCTCCTACGAGCAGTACTTC
TRBV5-6	16	once	TRBD2	TRBJ2-3	CASSYGAGASADTQYF	TGTGCCAGCAGCTATGGGGCGGGAGCTAGCGCAGATACGCAGTATTTT
TRBV3-1	16	-	-	TRBJ2-5	CASSPGRLRSQETQYF	TGTGCCAGCAGTCCGGGGAGGCTCAGGTCCCAAGAGACCCAGTACTTC
TRBV20-1	11	-	-	TRBJ2-1	CSARVNREQFF	TGCAGTGCTAGAGTAAATAGGGAGCAGTTCTTC
TRBV5-1	13	few	-	TRBJ2-1	CASSLAPVNEQFF	TGCGCCAGCAGCTTGGCTCCCGTAAATGAGCAGTTCTTC
TRBV29-1	14	-	-	TRBJ2-1	CSVAGTSAGNEQFF	TGCAGCGTAGCCGGGACATCCGCGGGCAATGAGCAGTTCTTC
TRBV11-2	13	-	-	TRBJ2-7	CASSSPELVWQYF	TGTGCCAGCAGCTCCCCCGAGCTAGTTTGGCAGTACTTC
TRBV5-5	15	few	-	TRBJ2-7	CASSFQDPYLYEQYF	TGTGCCAGCAGCTTTCAAGACCCCTACCTCTACGAGCAGTACTTC
TRBV7-6	16	-	TRBD2	TRBJ2-3	CASSFGLAANTDTQYF	TGTGCCAGCAGCTTCGGTCTAGCGGCCAACACAGATACGCAGTATTTT
TRBV12-5	11	few	-	TRBJ2-1	CASGLAGEQFF	TGTGCTAGTGGTTTGGCGGGGGAACAGTTCTTC
TRBV5-1	13	-	TRBD1	TRBJ2-7	CASREGASYEQYF	TGCGCCAGCAGAGAGGGGGCCTCCTACGAGCAGTACTTC
TRBV25-1	14	-	-	TRBJ2-7	CASSDIRSTYEQYF	TGTGCCAGCAGTGATATCCGGTCTACCTACGAGCAGTACTTC
TRBV6-1	13	few	-	TRBJ2-5	CASKGDGQETQYF	TGTGCCAGCAAGGGAGATGGGCAAGAGACCCAGTACTTC
TRBV20-1	11	once	-	TRBJ2-7	CSARRGDEQYF	TGCAGTGCTAGACGAGGGGACGAGCAGTACTTC
TRBV4-1	18	few	TRBD1	TRBJ1-2	CASSQEWTGEVGNYGYTF	TGCGCCAGCAGCCAAGAGTGGACAGGAGAAGTAGGTAACTATGGCTACACCTTC
TRBV5-1	13	-	-	TRBJ2-7	CASRTYSTYEQYF	TGCGCCAGCAGGACTTATAGCACCTACGAGCAGTACTTC
TRBV20-1	17	-	TRBD2	TRBJ2-3	CSARDRQGGSKTDTQYF	TGCAGTGCTAGGGATCGTCAAGGCGGGAGTAAGACAGATACGCAGTATTTT
TRBV5-5	13	once	-	TRBJ2-7	CASSLSTDGEQYF	TGTGCCAGCAGCTTGTCGACTGATGGCGAGCAGTACTTC
TRBV4-1	15	-	-	TRBJ2-1	CASSQDLGSYNEQFF	TGTGCCAGCAGCCAAGATCTTGGTTCCTACAATGAGCAGTTCTTC
TRBV7-2	15	-	-	TRBJ1-4	CASSLGLKGAEKLFF	TGTGCCAGCAGCTTAGGTCTAAAAGGGGCTGAAAAACTGTTTTTT
TRBV9	15	few	TRBD1	TRBJ2-7	CASSVGQGAVYEQYF	TGTGCCAGCAGCGTAGGACAGGGGGCGGTCTACGAGCAGTACTTC
TRBV5-1	18	few	-	TRBJ1-1	CASSLGGVNRGSGPEAFF	TGCGCCAGCAGCTTGGGCGGGGTTAACAGAGGATCAGGGCCAGAAGCTTTCTTT
TRBV7-6	18	-	-	TRBJ2-3	CAGSLGIAGNPSTDTQYF	TGTGCCGGCAGCTTAGGGATCGCTGGAAACCCTAGCACAGATACGCAGTATTTT
TRBV5-1	19	-	-	TRBJ2-6	CASSLGPLLGSSGANVLTF	TGCGCCAGCAGCTTGGGGCCCCTATTAGGATCCTCTGGGGCCAACGTCCTGACTTTC
TRBV5-1	15	once	-	TRBJ2-7	CASSLLVARGHEQYF	TGCGCCAGCAGCTTGTTGGTAGCTCGGGGTCACGAGCAGTACTTC
TRBV6-6	15	-	-	TRBJ2-7	CASTTLGSFSYEQYF	TGTGCCAGCACCACATTAGGTTCCTTCTCCTACGAGCAGTACTTC
TRBV6-1	16	few	TRBD1	TRBJ1-5	CASSPPGTGINQPQHF	TGTGCCAGCAGTCCACCTGGGACAGGGATTAATCAGCCCCAGCATTTT
TRBV29-1	9	-	-	TRBJ1-2	CSVGNGYTF	TGCAGCGTGGGAAACGGCTACACCTTC
TRBV5-6	16	-	-	TRBJ2-7	CASSLTVRGASYEQYF	TGTGCCAGCAGCTTGACCGTCAGGGGCGCTTCCTACGAGCAGTACTTC
TRBV28	14	-	-	TRBJ2-7	CASSSPFGPYEQYF	TGTGCCAGCAGCTCCCCGTTCGGGCCCTACGAGCAGTACTTC
TRBV3-1	15	once	-	TRBJ2-7	CASSQDRRGTYEQYF	TGTGCCAGCAGCCAAGATCGCAGGGGAACCTACGAGCAGTACTTC
TRBV6-5	16	-	TRBD2	TRBJ2-1	CASMGTGGTRENEQFF	TGTGCCAGCATGGGCACAGGAGGGACTAGGGAAAATGAGCAGTTCTTC
TRBV10-1	15	few	TRBD1	TRBJ2-7	CARDFTGGENYEQYF	TGCGCCAGAGACTTCACAGGGGGTGAAAATTACGAGCAGTACTTC
TRBV6-4	15	few	TRBD2	TRBJ2-1	CASSDSLAGGNEQFF	TGTGCCAGCAGTGACTCACTAGCGGGAGGGAATGAGCAGTTCTTC
TRBV20-1	16	-	-	TRBJ2-7	CSAREPRGPSSYEQYF	TGCAGTGCTAGAGAGCCGCGGGGGCCGAGCTCCTACGAGCAGTACTTC
TRBV5-1	14	-	TRBD1	TRBJ2-7	CASSPPDRGYEQYF	TGCGCCAGCAGCCCCCCGGACAGGGGTTACGAGCAGTACTTC
TRBV29-1	13	-	-	TRBJ1-2	CSVAGRLIGGYTF	TGCAGCGTTGCTGGCCGTTTAATAGGGGGCTACACCTTC
TRBV29-1	15	-	TRBD2	TRBJ2-1	CSVTGLAETYNEQFF	TGCAGCGTTACGGGACTAGCGGAAACCTACAATGAGCAGTTCTTC
TRBV20-1	13	-	TRBD2	TRBJ2-7	CSAPSGSGYEQYF	TGCAGTGCCCCTAGCGGGAGTGGGTACGAGCAGTACTTC